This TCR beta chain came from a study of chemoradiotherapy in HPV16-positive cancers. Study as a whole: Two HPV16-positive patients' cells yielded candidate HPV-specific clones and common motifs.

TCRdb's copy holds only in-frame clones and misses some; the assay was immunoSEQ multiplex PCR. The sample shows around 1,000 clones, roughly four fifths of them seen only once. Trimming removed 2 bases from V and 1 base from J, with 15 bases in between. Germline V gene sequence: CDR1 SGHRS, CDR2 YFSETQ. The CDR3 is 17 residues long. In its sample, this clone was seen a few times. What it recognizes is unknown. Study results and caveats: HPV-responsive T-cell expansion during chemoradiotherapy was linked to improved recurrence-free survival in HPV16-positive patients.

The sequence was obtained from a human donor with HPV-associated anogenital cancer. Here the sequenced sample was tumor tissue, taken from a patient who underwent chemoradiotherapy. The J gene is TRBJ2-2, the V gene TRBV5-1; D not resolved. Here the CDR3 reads CASSFSSATLNTGELFF. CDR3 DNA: TGCGCCAGCAGCTTCAGTTCGGCCACCTTGAACACCGGGGAGCTGTTTTTT.